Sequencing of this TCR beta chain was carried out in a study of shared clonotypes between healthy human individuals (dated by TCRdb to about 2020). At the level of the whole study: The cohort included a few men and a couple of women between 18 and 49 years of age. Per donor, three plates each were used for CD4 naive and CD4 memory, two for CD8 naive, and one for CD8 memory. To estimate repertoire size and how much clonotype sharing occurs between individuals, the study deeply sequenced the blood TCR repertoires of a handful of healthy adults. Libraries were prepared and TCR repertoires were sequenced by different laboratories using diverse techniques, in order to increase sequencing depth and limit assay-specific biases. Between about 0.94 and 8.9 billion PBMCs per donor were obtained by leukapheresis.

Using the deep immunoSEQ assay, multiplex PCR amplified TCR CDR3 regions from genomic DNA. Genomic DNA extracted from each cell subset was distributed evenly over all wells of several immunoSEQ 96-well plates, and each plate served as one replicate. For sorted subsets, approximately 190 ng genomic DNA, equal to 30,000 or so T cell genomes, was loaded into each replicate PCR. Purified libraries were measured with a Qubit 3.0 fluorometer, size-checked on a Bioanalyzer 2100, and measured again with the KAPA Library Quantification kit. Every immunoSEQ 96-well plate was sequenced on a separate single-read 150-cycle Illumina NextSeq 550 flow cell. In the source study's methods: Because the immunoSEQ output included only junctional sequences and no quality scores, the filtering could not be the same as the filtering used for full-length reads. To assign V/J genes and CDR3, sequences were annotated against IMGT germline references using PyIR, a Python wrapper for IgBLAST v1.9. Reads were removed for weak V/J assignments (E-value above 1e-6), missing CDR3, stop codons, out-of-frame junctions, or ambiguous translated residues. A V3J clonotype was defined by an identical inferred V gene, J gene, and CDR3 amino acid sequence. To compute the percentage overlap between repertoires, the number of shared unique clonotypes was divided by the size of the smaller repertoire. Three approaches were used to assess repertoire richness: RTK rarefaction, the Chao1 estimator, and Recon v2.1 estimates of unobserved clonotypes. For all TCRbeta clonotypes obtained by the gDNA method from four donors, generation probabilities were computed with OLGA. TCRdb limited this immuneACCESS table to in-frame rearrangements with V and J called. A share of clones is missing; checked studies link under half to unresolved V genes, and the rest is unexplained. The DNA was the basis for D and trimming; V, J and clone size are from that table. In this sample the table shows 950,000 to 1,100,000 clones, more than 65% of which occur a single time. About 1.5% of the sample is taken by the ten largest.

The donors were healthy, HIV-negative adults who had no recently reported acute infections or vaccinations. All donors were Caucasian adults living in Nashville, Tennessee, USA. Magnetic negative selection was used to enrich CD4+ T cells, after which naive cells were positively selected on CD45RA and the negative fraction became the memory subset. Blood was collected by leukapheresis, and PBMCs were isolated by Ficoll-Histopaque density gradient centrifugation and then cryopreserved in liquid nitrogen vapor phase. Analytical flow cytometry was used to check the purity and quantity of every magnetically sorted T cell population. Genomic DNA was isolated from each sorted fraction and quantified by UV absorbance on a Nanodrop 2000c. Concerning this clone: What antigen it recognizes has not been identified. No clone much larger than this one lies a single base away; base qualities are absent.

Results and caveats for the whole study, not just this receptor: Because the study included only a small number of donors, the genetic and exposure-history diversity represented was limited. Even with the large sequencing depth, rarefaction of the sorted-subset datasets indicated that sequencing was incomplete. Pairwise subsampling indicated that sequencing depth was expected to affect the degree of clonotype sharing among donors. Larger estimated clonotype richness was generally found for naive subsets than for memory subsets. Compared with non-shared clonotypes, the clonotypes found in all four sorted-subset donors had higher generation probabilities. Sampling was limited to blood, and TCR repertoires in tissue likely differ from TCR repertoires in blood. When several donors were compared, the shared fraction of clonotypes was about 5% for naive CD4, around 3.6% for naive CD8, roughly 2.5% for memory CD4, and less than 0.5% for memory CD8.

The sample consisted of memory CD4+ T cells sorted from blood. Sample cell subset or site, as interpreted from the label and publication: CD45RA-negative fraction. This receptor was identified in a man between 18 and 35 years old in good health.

The CDR3 is CASSLLPGTGFVGTNEKLFF. In nucleotide form, the sequence is TGTGCCAGCAGCCTTCTACCCGGGACAGGGTTTGTGGGAACTAATGAAAAACTGTTTTTT. The chain links TRBV7-8 with TRBJ1-4; 9 junctional bases match TRBD1. From cysteine to phenylalanine, the CDR3 is 20 amino acids long. Kept here is only the CDR3 DNA, which spans 60 bases and is read in frame from base 1. The germline V gene yields SGHVS for CDR1 and FQNEAQ for CDR2. Unmatched junction bases come to 17, with V trimmed by 5 bases and J by 1 base.